This entry describes one TCR beta chain. Its antigen is not identified. This entry comes from a study of blood T cells in healthy people across ages. Whole-study findings and limits: Per million T cells, TCR beta diversity dropped roughly linearly as age increased. It was held that diversity estimates obtained from one million T cells represented underestimates.

Germline lookup yields CDR1 DFQATT and CDR2 SNEGSKA (reference sequence). The CDR3 runs 15 residues. Deletions cut 4 bases from V and 2 bases from J, with 18 bases between. Healthy Russian Caucasian donors spanned ages about 6 to 100 years. The second PCR ran roughly 6 to 11 cycles with a sample-barcoded 5' primer and J-beta primers. TCRdb redid the calling of the 5' RACE reads with MiXCR, one entry per CDR3 protein. The sample yields 800,000 to 950,000 distinct CDR3 sequences, 29% seen once. These records were also assigned to another study, of T cells of mothers and their children. That publication notes: Three mothers and their six children, all healthy Caucasians, donated.

The chain is built from TRBV20-1 and TRBJ2-7; D is tentatively TRBD1 or TRBD2 (5 bases each). The TCR was taken from a woman aged 35 to 49 in good health. The sample comprised blood. Written as DNA, the CDR3 is TGCAGTGCTAATAAGGCCGGGACGGATACCTACGAGCAGTACTTC. It translates to CSANKAGTDTYEQYF.